The 11 T cell receptor beta chains reported below all come from one sample, sequenced in a study of blood T cell repertoires in COVID-19. Data came from immunoSEQ multiplex PCR; TCRdb stores just in-frame clones and leaves some out. The top ten clones hold about 8% of a sample with 150,000 or so clones, about 86% of them seen once. Sequenced sample: peripheral blood. The receptors derive from an older woman with acute or convalescent COVID-19.

The chain joins TRBV7-9 to TRBJ2-7; possibly TRBD1 for D (5 bases). Trimming stripped 6 bases from V and 3 bases from J, with 9 bases between. There are 12 residues in the CDR3. Germline V gives CDR1 SEHNR, CDR2 FQNEAQ (reference sequence). CDR3 residues: CASSYRSYEQYF. CDR3 DNA sequence: TGTGCCAGCAGTTACAGGAGCTACGAGCAGTACTTC.

This clone has only one observation. V gene TRBV29-1 combines with J gene TRBJ2-7; D possibly corresponds to TRBD2 (6 bases). The ends were cut back, 4 bases at V and 3 bases at J, with 13 bases in the middle. This CDR3 contains 13 residues. In germline, CDR1 is SQVTM, CDR2 ANQGSEA. The CDR3 nucleotides read TGCAGCGTTGGAACCGGGACTGACTACGAGCAGTACTTC. Translation gives CSVGTGTDYEQYF.

The rearrangement links TRBV12-3 or TRBV12-4 to TRBJ2-5; 9 bases are a match to TRBD1. Unmatched junction bases numbered 4, after V lost 4 bases and J lost 7 bases. CDR3 size: 13 residues. Written as DNA, the CDR3 is TGTGCCAGCAGTTCCGGGACAGGGCGGACCCAGTACTTC. Protein sequence: CASSSGTGRTQYF.

V usage is TRBV24-1 and J usage is TRBJ2-1; maybe TRBD2 (5 bases). The germline CDR1 and CDR2 sequences are KGHDR and SFDVKD. Trimming left V 5 bases short and J 15 bases short, with 28 bases between. The CDR3 extends over 16 amino acids. Written as DNA, the CDR3 is TGTGCCACCAGTGTATACGGGGTGACTTTTTTATCTACTACGTTCTTC. Encoded protein: CATSVYGVTFLSTTFF.

The chain employs TRBV6-2 or TRBV6-3 and TRBJ2-6, with unresolved D. Between the trimmed V and J ends, which lost 4 bases and 0 bases, there was a span of 4 bases. This CDR3 is built from 14 residues. Germline V gene sequence: CDR1 MNHEY, CDR2 SVGEGT. The CDR3 bases are TGTGCCAGCAGTTTCCACTCTGGGGCCAACGTCCTGACTTTC. Its protein product is CASSFHSGANVLTF.

This chain connects TRBV5-1 to TRBJ1-1; D remains unclear. The CDR3 extends over 17 amino acids. Germline CDR1 and CDR2: SGHRS and YFSETQ. V was cut by 2 bases and J by 4 bases, with 21 bases left in between. The CDR3 region has the DNA TGCGCCAGCAGCTTAGACGGGATTAGGCTCTCGCGCACTGAAGCTTTCTTT. Its translation: CASSLDGIRLSRTEAFF. The whole variable domain, filled in from reference TRBV5-1 and TRBJ1-1, reads KAGVTQTPRYLIKTRGQQVTLSCSPISGHRSVSWYQQTPGQGLQFLFEYFSETQRNKGNFPGRFSGRQFSNSRSEMNVSTLELGDSALYLCASSLDGIRLSRTEAFFGQGTRLTVV.

This clone was detected once. This chain joins TRBV2 and TRBJ2-4; 11 nucleotides match TRBD2. The CDR3 is 12 residues long. Germline V gene sequence: CDR1 SNHLY, CDR2 FYNNEI. The V segment lost 6 bases and the J segment 14 bases; nucleotides outside the gene matches: 6. CDR3 coding DNA: TGTGCCAGCAGAGAACTAGCGGGGGTAGAGTACTTC. This codes for CASRELAGVEYF.

The chain's CDR3 is CATQGPPPKETQYF. CDR3 in DNA: TGTGCCACACAGGGCCCTCCGCCAAAGGAGACCCAGTACTTC. V is TRBV6-5 and J is TRBJ2-5, with D tentatively TRBD1 (6 bases). The CDR3 consists of 14 residues. Trimming stripped 10 bases from V and 5 bases from J, with 20 bases between. Germline CDR1 is MNHEY and CDR2 is SVGAGI.

Comment on this clone: Other nucleotide sequences in the sample specify the same CDR3. This chain joins TRBV10-1 and TRBJ2-7, with 11 bases that match TRBD2. Germline assignment: CDR1 WNHNN and CDR2 SYGVQD (reference sequence). The length of the CDR3 is 14 residues. The J segment lost 3 bases and the V segment lost 11 bases, leaving 9 bases of the junction unmatched. CDR3 protein: CASSGGLADYEQYF. The CDR3 coding sequence is TGCGCCTCTTCAGGGGGACTAGCGGACTACGAGCAGTACTTC.

This chain joins TRBV5-5 and TRBJ2-6; 9 bases match TRBD1. With V trimmed by 4 bases and J by 2 bases, 7 bases remained unmatched. This CDR3 has 17 amino acids. Germline assignment: CDR1 SGHKS and CDR2 YYEKEE (reference sequence). This CDR3 is CASSGGQGRAGANVLTF. The CDR3 nucleotides read TGTGCCAGCAGCGGGGGACAGGGCAGAGCTGGGGCCAACGTCCTGACTTTC.

The chain links TRBV7-2 to TRBJ1-2; D is perhaps TRBD1 (6 bases). The CDR3 runs 13 residues. Germline V CDR1 and CDR2: SGHTA, FQGNSA. V was pared by 0 bases and J by 9 bases, with 11 bases between. The CDR3 DNA is TGTGCCAGCAGCTTAGCGGGGACACCTAGCTACACCTTC. This codes for CASSLAGTPSYTF.